These 32 T cell receptor beta chains were sequenced from one sample in a study of shared clonotypes between healthy human individuals. Clones were sequenced by immunoSEQ multiplex PCR, and TCRdb holds only the in-frame ones, with some missing. The repertoire holds about 2,100,000 clones, with just over 90% as singletons. The naive CD8 fraction comprised CD45RO-negative cells positively selected for CCR7 and excluded terminally differentiated effector memory CD45RA+ cells. Sequenced: naive CD8+ T cells from PBMCs. The receptors stem from a man aged 18-30 years in good health. Some clones in this sample may be carry-over from other donors' samples.

This rearrangement joins TRBV7-8 to TRBJ2-2; D gene ambiguous. V shed 5 bases and J shed 2 bases, with 12 bases lying between them. Per the germline V gene, CDR1 is SGHVS and CDR2 is FQNEAQ. The CDR3 has 15 residues. CDR3 sequence (DNA): TGTGCCAGCAGCCTCGGCGTAAAAAACACCGGGGAGCTGTTTTTT. Translation: CASSLGVKNTGELFF.

In regard to this clone: A junction end diverges from the germline sequence, so it may reflect a read error. The rearrangement uses TRBV28 and TRBJ1-1, with 8 bases matching TRBD1. The CDR3 runs to 15 residues. The V gene's germline CDR1 is MDHEN and CDR2 SYDVKM. The CDR3 DNA reads as TGTGCCAGCAGTTTATGGCAGGGGGCGGTCACTGAAACTTTCTTT. Translated: CASSLWQGAVTETFF.

The J gene is TRBJ1-2, the V gene TRBV2, with D perhaps TRBD1 (5 bases). CDR1 and CDR2 (germline): SNHLY, FYNNEI. The CDR3 covers 16 residues. V lost 8 bases and J lost 4, with 23 bases in between. The CDR3 loop reads CASGPGLAQGAYGYTF. CDR3 DNA: TGTGCCAGCGGCCCGGGGTTGGCCCAGGGCGCCTATGGCTACACCTTC.

The chain employs TRBV7-9 and TRBJ2-7; TRBD1 matches 11 bases. V trimming: 1 base; J trimming: 3 bases; junction bases outside the gene matches: 2. The CDR3 totals 15 residues. Germline V gene data show CDR1 as SEHNR and CDR2 as FQNEAQ (reference sequence). The chain's CDR3 is CASSLGTGGHYEQYF. As DNA, the CDR3 is TGTGCCAGCAGCTTAGGGACAGGGGGCCACTACGAGCAGTACTTC. Full variable domain (outside the CDR3, taken from reference TRBV7-9 and TRBJ2-7): DTGVSQNPRHKITKRGQNVTFRCDPISEHNRLYWYRQTLGQGPEFLTYFQNEAQLEKSRLLSDRFSAERPKGSFSTLEIQRTEQGDSAMYLCASSLGTGGHYEQYFGPGTRLTVT.

In regard to this clone: The identical CDR3 is also encoded by other nucleotide sequences in the sample. The genes are TRBV9 and TRBJ2-3; unclear D gene. This CDR3 spans 11 amino acids. V was cut by 3 bases and J by 4 bases, with 3 bases left in between. Germline CDR1 SGDLS, CDR2 YYNGEE. The CDR3 sequence is CASSDSDTQYF. The CDR3 nucleotides are TGTGCCAGCAGCGATTCAGATACGCAGTATTTT.

The V call is TRBV4-2, the J call TRBJ2-1; perhaps TRBD2 as D (5 bases). The germline gives CDR1 LGHNA, CDR2 YNFKEQ. Trimming took off 3 bases at V and 2 bases at J, with 14 bases between the two ends. The CDR3 extends over 16 amino acids. CDR3 sequence (DNA): TGTGCCAGCAGCCACCTACTAGTTCCCGCCTACAATGAGCAGTTCTTC. Amino acid sequence: CASSHLLVPAYNEQFF.

The rearrangement joins TRBV5-6 to TRBJ2-3; the match to TRBD2 covers 8 bases. Germline V gene sequence: CDR1 SGHDT, CDR2 YYEEEE. Trimming cost V 7 bases and J 0 bases; bases outside gene matches: 7. The CDR3 covers 15 residues. This CDR3 is CASGREADSTDTQYF. Written as DNA, the CDR3 is TGTGCCAGCGGGCGGGAGGCTGATAGCACAGATACGCAGTATTTT.

This clone occurred once. The J gene is TRBJ2-2, the V gene TRBV6-6; weak D call: TRBD1 (5 bases). The V gene lost 0 bases and the J gene lost 3 bases, with 8 bases spanning the gap. In germline, CDR1 is MNHNY, CDR2 SVGAGI (reference sequence). There are 15 residues in the CDR3. CDR3 coding DNA: TGTGCCAGCAGTTACTCTGGGGCCTACACCGGGGAGCTGTTTTTT. Translating gives CASSYSGAYTGELFF.

The chain has TRBV27 and TRBJ1-5; the match to TRBD1 covers 10 bases. The CDR3 contains 16 residues. Germline-derived CDR1 and CDR2 are MNHEY and SMNVEV (reference sequence). After removal of 5 bases from V and 0 bases from J, the junction contained 4 bases not matched to a gene. The DNA for the CDR3 is TGTGCCAGCAGTCGACAGGGGGCGCATAGCAATCAGCCCCAGCATTTT. Translation: CASSRQGAHSNQPQHF.

This chain links TRBV28 with TRBJ2-5, with TRBD2 matching over 7 bases. The germline V gene has CDR1 MDHEN and CDR2 SYDVKM. After removal of 6 bases from V and 3 bases from J, the junction contained 7 bases not matched to a gene. CDR3 size: 14 residues. CDR3 amino acids: CASSAPGREETQYF. The CDR3 DNA sequence: TGTGCCAGCAGCGCCCCAGGGAGGGAAGAGACCCAGTACTTC.

The V and J genes are TRBV10-2 and TRBJ2-3; 12 nucleotides align to TRBD2. Germline V gene lookup returns CDR1 WSHSY and CDR2 SAAADI. The V and J ends lost 7 bases and 4 bases, in that order; junction bases with no gene match: 9. The CDR3 is 16 residues long. CDR3 sequence reads: CASNHGLAGTSDTQYF. CDR3 DNA sequence: TGCGCCAGCAACCACGGACTAGCGGGAACCTCAGATACGCAGTATTTT.

The chain links TRBV5-6 to TRBJ1-1; D uncertain. Trimming removed 1 base at V and 1 base at J, with 5 bases between. CDR3 length equals 13 residues. Per the germline V gene, CDR1 is SGHDT and CDR2 is YYEEEE. The CDR3 region is CASSLSENTEAFF. The CDR3 bases are TGTGCCAGCAGCTTGTCAGAGAACACTGAAGCTTTCTTT.

The chain combines TRBV4-1 with TRBJ2-3; D is possibly TRBD1 (5 bases). Between the trimmed V and J ends, which lost 3 bases and 7 bases, there was a span of 23 bases. Germline values: CDR1 MGHRA, CDR2 YSYEKL. This CDR3 spans 17 amino acids. Here the CDR3 DNA reads TGCGCCAGCAGCCAGACGGTCGCATCAGGGTCTTCAAATACGCAGTATTTT. This codes for CASSQTVASGSSNTQYF.

The V gene is TRBV7-8, the J gene TRBJ1-5; D call uncertain. Germline CDR1 and CDR2: SGHVS and FQNEAQ. Trimming removed 5 bases from V and 0 bases from J, with 8 bases in between. The CDR3 consists of 14 residues. CDR3 amino acids: CASSHIYSNQPQHF. CDR3 nucleotide sequence: TGTGCCAGCAGCCACATATATAGCAATCAGCCCCAGCATTTT.

The rearrangement joins TRBV7-6 to TRBJ1-2, with a tentative D call TRBD1 (5 bases). V lost 6 bases, J lost 6 bases, and 23 bases lay in between. The CDR3 runs 16 residues. Germline assignment: CDR1 SGHVS and CDR2 FNYEAQ. CDR3 residues: CASRKNPGRRDDGYTF. For the CDR3, the DNA is TGTGCCAGCAGAAAAAACCCGGGACGCCGGGACGATGGCTACACCTTC.

The rearrangement uses TRBV9 and TRBJ2-5, with D tentatively TRBD1 or TRBD2 (6 bases each). CDR1 is SGDLS and CDR2 is YYNGEE in the germline V gene. The ends were cut back, 0 bases at V and 1 base at J, with 16 bases in the middle. The CDR3 contains 17 residues. The DNA of the CDR3 is TGTGCCAGCAGCGTAGGGTGGGGGGCGATTGCCCAAGAGACCCAGTACTTC. Protein product: CASSVGWGAIAQETQYF. Combining the CDR3 with reference TRBV9 and TRBJ2-5 gives the whole variable domain DSGVTQTPKHLITATGQRVTLRCSPRSGDLSVYWYQQSLDQGLQFLIQYYNGEERAKGNILERFSAQQFPDLHSELNLSSLELGDSALYFCASSVGWGAIAQETQYFGPGTRLLVL.

The table lists this clone with a count of one. The V gene is TRBV28, the J gene TRBJ2-3, with a tentative D call TRBD1 (5 bases). Trimming took off 8 bases at V and 2 bases at J, with 17 bases between the two ends. CDR1 is MDHEN, CDR2 SYDVKM, per germline. CDR3 size: 15 residues. The CDR3 reads CASPPLQDFTDTQYF. The CDR3, as DNA: TGTGCCAGCCCCCCCCTACAGGATTTCACAGATACGCAGTATTTT.

The V and J genes are TRBV6-1 and TRBJ2-4; D might be TRBD1 (5 bases). Trimming took 7 bases from V and 2 from J, leaving 9 bases between them. Germline CDR1 reads MNHNS; CDR2 reads SASEGT. The CDR3 has 13 amino acids. This CDR3 is CASTGLSKNIQYF. The CDR3 DNA sequence: TGTGCCAGCACAGGGCTGTCCAAAAACATTCAGTACTTC.

About this clone itself: Other DNA sequences of this sample code for an identical CDR3. The rearrangement uses TRBV9 and TRBJ1-4; 8 positions match TRBD1. The junction had 2 bases not matched to a gene; V was cut back by 0 bases and J by 7 bases. CDR1 and CDR2 (germline): SGDLS, YYNGEE. The length of the CDR3 is 14 residues. DNA for the CDR3: TGTGCCAGCAGCGTAGGCGACAGGGGTGAAAAACTGTTTTTT. Translation: CASSVGDRGEKLFF. The whole variable domain, filled in from reference TRBV9 and TRBJ1-4, reads DSGVTQTPKHLITATGQRVTLRCSPRSGDLSVYWYQQSLDQGLQFLIQYYNGEERAKGNILERFSAQQFPDLHSELNLSSLELGDSALYFCASSVGDRGEKLFFGSGTQLSVL.

V gene TRBV29-1 combines with J gene TRBJ1-1; maybe TRBD1 (5 bases). This CDR3 contains 13 residues. Germline V gene sequence: CDR1 SQVTM, CDR2 ANQGSEA. Trimming left V 7 bases short and J 2 bases short, with 14 bases between. CDR3 coding DNA: TGCAGCGGGTACGGGACGGGAAACACTGAAGCTTTCTTT. Its translation: CSGYGTGNTEAFF.

A word on this clone: This sample also contains other DNA sequences that code for the same CDR3. The genes are TRBV5-1 and TRBJ1-3; D is ambiguous. Germline CDR1 SGHRS, CDR2 YFSETQ. Trimming took 2 bases from V and 0 from J, leaving 6 bases between them. The CDR3 consists of 14 residues. The CDR3 bases are TGCGCCAGCAGCTTCGACTTCTCTGGAAACACCATATATTTT. This codes for CASSFDFSGNTIYF.

The chain joins TRBV10-3 to TRBJ2-6; D tentatively reads TRBD1 or TRBD2 (5 bases each). V lost 2 bases, J lost 0 bases, and 23 bases lay in between. Germline V CDR1 and CDR2: ENHRY, SYGVKD. This CDR3 is built from 21 residues. The CDR3 nucleotides are TGTGCCATCAGTGAGCCAAGCTACGTTCCGGGACCGAGCTCTGGGGCCAACGTCCTGACTTTC. Its protein is CAISEPSYVPGPSSGANVLTF.

This chain joins TRBV19 and TRBJ2-7; TRBD1 might be the D (6 bases). The CDR3 is 15 amino acids. Trimming shortened V by 0 bases and J by 1 base, and 10 bases separated the two germline ends. The germline V gene has CDR1 LNHDA and CDR2 SQIVND (reference sequence). CDR3 region: CASSIDIGQSYEQYF. CDR3 sequence (DNA): TGTGCCAGTAGTATAGATATTGGACAGTCCTACGAGCAGTACTTC.

This chain links TRBV25-1 with TRBJ2-5; D possibly corresponds to TRBD1 (6 bases). Germline V gives CDR1 MGHDK, CDR2 SYGVNS. The CDR3 length is 15 residues. The V end lost 4 bases, the J end lost 3 bases, and 15 bases lay between the germline ends. CDR3: CASSGSIQGKETQYF. The DNA for the CDR3 is TGTGCCAGCAGTGGAAGTATACAGGGAAAAGAGACCCAGTACTTC.

CDR3 loop: CASSGTGFDTQYF. The DNA of the CDR3 is TGCGCCAGCTCCGGGACAGGGTTTGATACGCAGTATTTT. The V and J genes are TRBV5-1 and TRBJ2-3; TRBD1 matches 9 bases. The CDR3 covers 13 residues. The V gene's germline CDR1 is SGHRS and CDR2 YFSETQ. Germline trimming cut 7 bases from V and 6 bases from J; bases unmatched to any gene: 6.

V is TRBV7-6 and J is TRBJ2-5, with D tentatively TRBD2 (6 bases). Per the germline V gene, CDR1 is SGHVS and CDR2 is FNYEAQ. Trimming stripped 5 bases from V and 5 bases from J, with 18 bases between. The length of the CDR3 is 15 residues. The chain's CDR3 is CASSQMWGVRETQYF. In nucleotides, the CDR3 is TGTGCCAGCAGCCAAATGTGGGGGGTGAGGGAGACCCAGTACTTC.

The CDR3 DNA reads as TGTGCCTGGAGTATGTGGACAGGGAGCACAGATACGCAGTATTTT. Encoded protein: CAWSMWTGSTDTQYF. The chain links TRBV30 to TRBJ2-3; 8 bases map to TRBD1. CDR3 size: 15 residues. Germline CDR1 reads GTSNPN; CDR2 reads SVGIG (reference sequence). V gave up 2 bases and J gave up 0 bases; unmatched junction bases: 4.

This clone was counted once. The chain couples TRBV25-1 to TRBJ2-3; D may correspond to TRBD1 or TRBD2 (5 bases each). V gave up 4 bases and J gave up 4 bases, with 9 bases separating them. The CDR3 is 13 amino acids. The V gene's germline CDR1 is MGHDK and CDR2 SYGVNS. CDR3 residues: CASSAGAADTQYF. The CDR3 DNA reads TGTGCCAGCAGTGCCGGGGCGGCAGATACGCAGTATTTT.

The sample holds one count of this clone. This chain links TRBV7-9 with TRBJ2-5, with D perhaps matching TRBD1 (5 bases). This CDR3 is built from 15 residues. Germline V gene sequence: CDR1 SEHNR, CDR2 FQNEAQ (reference sequence). V lost 2 bases and J lost 5, with 15 bases in between. The CDR3: CASSLNQGMMETQYF. The CDR3 DNA reads TGTGCCAGCAGCTTAAACCAGGGTATGATGGAGACCCAGTACTTC.

The rearrangement links TRBV7-6 to TRBJ2-3, with 8 positions matching TRBD1. Germline trimming cut 0 bases from V and 7 bases from J; bases unmatched to any gene: 3. The CDR3 contains 14 residues. Germline V gene data show CDR1 as SGHVS and CDR2 as FNYEAQ. The CDR3 here is CASSLADRENTQYF. The CDR3 DNA follows: TGTGCCAGCAGCTTAGCGGACAGGGAAAATACGCAGTATTTT.

The gene calls are TRBV19 and TRBJ2-2; 8 bases agree with TRBD1. Germline V CDR1 and CDR2: LNHDA, SQIVND (reference sequence). The CDR3 contains 16 residues. After removal of 5 bases from V and 4 bases from J, the junction contained 9 bases not matched to a gene. In DNA, the CDR3 is TGTGCCAGTAGTGAATCCGGGACAGGTCTCACCGGGGAGCTGTTTTTT. Its translation is CASSESGTGLTGELFF.

CDR3 loop: CATRGEMNTEAFF. The CDR3 bases are TGTGCCACCCGAGGGGAGATGAACACTGAAGCTTTCTTT. This chain connects TRBV15 to TRBJ1-1; D is possibly TRBD1 (5 bases). The germline CDR1 and CDR2 sequences are LNHNV and YYDKDF (reference sequence). Trimming shortened V by 8 bases and J by 0 bases, and 10 bases separated the two germline ends. CDR3 size: 13 residues.